The 23 T cell receptor beta chains given below trace back to one sample, sequenced in a study of T cell changes during pregnancy in multiple sclerosis. TCRdb's copy holds only in-frame clones and misses some; the assay was immunoSEQ multiplex PCR. Here the sample spans over 35,000 clones, more than 90% being singletons. Specimen: CD8+ T cells from peripheral blood mononuclear cells, collected in the first trimester of pregnancy. Source of these receptors: a female donor with multiple sclerosis, enrolled in a pregnancy study.

This sequence joins TRBV4-1 and TRBJ2-7; 7 bases align to TRBD1. The germline V gene encodes CDR1 MGHRA and CDR2 YSYEKL. The CDR3 covers 12 residues. The trim removed 6 bases at V and 1 base at J, leaving 0 bases unmatched. In nucleotides, the CDR3 is TGCGCCAGCAGGGGACAGTCCTACGAGCAGTACTTC. It specifies CASRGQSYEQYF.

The CDR3 is CASSGGLVQGEYGYTF. Here the CDR3 DNA reads TGTGCCAGCAGCGGGGGCCTTGTACAGGGAGAGTATGGCTACACCTTC. The V and J genes are TRBV5-6 and TRBJ1-2; a possible D gene is TRBD1 (6 bases). Germline lookup yields CDR1 SGHDT and CDR2 YYEEEE. This CDR3 comprises 16 residues. Trimming shortened V by 4 bases and J by 5 bases, and 21 bases separated the two germline ends. Combining the CDR3 with reference TRBV5-6 and TRBJ1-2 gives the whole variable domain DAGVTQSPTHLIKTRGQQVTLRCSPKSGHDTVSWYQQALGQGPQFIFQYYEEEERQRGNFPDRFSGHQFPNYSSELNVNALLLGDSALYLCASSGGLVQGEYGYTFGSGTRLTVV.

This chain uses TRBV6-1 with TRBJ2-5, with TRBD2 matching 10 bases. The CDR3 loop spans 15 amino acids. The germline CDR1 and CDR2 sequences are MNHNS and SASEGT. V shed 8 bases and J 2 bases; nucleotides not matched to a gene: 8. This chain's CDR3 is CASGTRAGGQETQYF. CDR3 nucleotides: TGTGCCAGCGGCACCCGAGCGGGGGGGCAAGAGACCCAGTACTTC.

The V call is TRBV7-6, the J call TRBJ2-7; possible D gene TRBD2, 5 bases. Looked up from germline, CDR1 is SGHVS and CDR2 is FNYEAQ. The V end lost 5 bases, the J end lost 5 bases, and 19 bases lay between the germline ends. The CDR3 runs to 15 residues. For the CDR3, the DNA is TGTGCCAGCAGCCCACATACGGGGTATGATAACGAGCAGTACTTC. Its translation: CASSPHTGYDNEQYF.

The chain joins TRBV30 to TRBJ2-3; perhaps TRBD2 as D (6 bases). Germline V lookup: CDR1 GTSNPN, CDR2 SVGIG (reference sequence). The CDR3 contains 14 residues. Trimming took 4 bases from V and 2 from J, leaving 13 bases between them. CDR3 protein: CAWNLGGFTDTQYF. As DNA, the CDR3 is TGTGCCTGGAACCTGGGGGGTTTCACAGATACGCAGTATTTT.

The V call is TRBV18, the J call TRBJ2-4; D is possibly TRBD1 (6 bases). With 2 bases removed from V and 0 bases from J, the gap between germline ends came to 14 bases. The germline V gene has CDR1 KGHSH and CDR2 LQKENI. The CDR3 has 17 residues. The CDR3 loop is CASSPVSGQLAKNIQYF. DNA for the CDR3: TGTGCCAGCTCACCAGTGTCTGGACAGCTAGCCAAAAACATTCAGTACTTC. Supplemented by reference TRBV18 and TRBJ2-4, the full variable domain reads NAGVMQNPRHLVRRRGQEARLRCSPMKGHSHVYWYRQLPEEGLKFMVYLQKENIIDESGMPKERFSAEFPKEGPSILRIQQVVRGDSAAYFCASSPVSGQLAKNIQYFGAGTRLSVL.

The chain joins TRBV9 to TRBJ2-5; 9 nucleotides agree with TRBD2. CDR3 length equals 17 residues. V trimming: 3 bases; J trimming: 1 base; junction bases outside the gene matches: 10. Germline V gene lookup returns CDR1 SGDLS and CDR2 YYNGEE. CDR3 residues: CASSAEGLAGFQETQYF. CDR3 sequence (DNA): TGTGCCAGCAGCGCGGAGGGGCTAGCGGGGTTCCAAGAGACCCAGTACTTC.

The J gene is TRBJ2-7, the V gene TRBV15, with D perhaps TRBD2 (5 bases). The CDR3 runs to 15 residues. V lost 0 bases and J 2 bases, leaving 11 bases between the germline ends. Looked up from germline, CDR1 is LNHNV and CDR2 is YYDKDF (reference sequence). CDR3: CATSRDLQTTYEQYF. The CDR3 bases are TGTGCCACCAGCAGAGATCTACAGACTACCTACGAGCAGTACTTC.

V usage is TRBV2 and J usage is TRBJ2-5, with 8 bases fitting TRBD2. The CDR3 has 15 residues. Per the germline V gene, CDR1 is SNHLY and CDR2 is FYNNEI. V lost 7 bases to trimming and J lost 4 bases; unmatched junction nucleotides: 11. As DNA, the CDR3 is TGTGCCAGCAAGCCACCGGGACTAGAGGGAGAGACCCAGTACTTC. Its translation: CASKPPGLEGETQYF.

The rearrangement joins TRBV6-5 to TRBJ2-5; 10 bases fit TRBD1. Germline loops: CDR1 MNHEY, CDR2 SVGAGI. Trimming cost V 3 bases and J 5 bases; bases outside gene matches: 3. The CDR3 is made up of 14 amino acids. CDR3 protein: CASSYWTGGETQYF. The CDR3 DNA follows: TGTGCCAGCAGTTATTGGACAGGGGGTGAGACCCAGTACTTC.

The CDR3 loop reads CASSYSAGGATDTQYF. In DNA, the CDR3 is TGTGCCAGCAGTTACTCTGCGGGGGGGGCCACAGATACGCAGTATTTT. V is TRBV6-6 and J is TRBJ2-3; 9 positions match TRBD2. The length of the CDR3 is 16 residues. The V and J ends lost 0 bases and 2 bases, in that order; junction bases with no gene match: 3. Germline CDR1 MNHNY, CDR2 SVGAGI (reference sequence).

The chain is built from TRBV10-1 and TRBJ1-1, with TRBD1 as a possible D gene (5 bases). V shed 6 bases and J shed 2 bases, with 7 bases lying between them. The CDR3 sequence is 12 residues long. The germline V gene has CDR1 WNHNN and CDR2 SYGVQD (reference sequence). CDR3 amino acids: CASSQGNTEAFF. CDR3 DNA sequence: TGCGCCAGCAGCCAGGGTAACACTGAAGCTTTCTTT.

The chain employs TRBV27 and TRBJ1-6; perhaps TRBD1 as D (5 bases). Germline CDR1 reads MNHEY; CDR2 reads SMNVEV (reference sequence). The V end was cut by 10 bases, the J end by 9 bases, with 16 bases between. The length of the CDR3 is 13 residues. The CDR3 DNA reads TGTGCCACCCATCAGGGAAATAGTTCACCCCTCCACTTT. It yields the protein CATHQGNSSPLHF.

This clone was detected only once. V usage is TRBV5-6 and J usage is TRBJ2-7; 8 bases map to TRBD1. V shed 4 bases and J 6 bases; nucleotides not matched to a gene: 12. Germline V gene data show CDR1 as SGHDT and CDR2 as YYEEEE. This CDR3 has 15 amino acids. CDR3 protein: CASSGPLQGAFEQYF. In DNA form, the CDR3 reads TGTGCCAGCAGCGGGCCCCTGCAGGGGGCCTTCGAGCAGTACTTC.

The rearrangement joins TRBV7-2 to TRBJ1-5; D is uncertain. This CDR3 is built from 13 residues. V shed 4 bases and J shed 7 bases, with 11 bases lying between them. Germline CDR1 and CDR2: SGHTA and FQGNSA. DNA for the CDR3: TGTGCCAGCAGCTATCTTAGCGCGCAGCCCCAGCATTTT. Its protein is CASSYLSAQPQHF.

The chain combines TRBV10-1 with TRBJ2-5, with a possible D match to TRBD2 (6 bases). Germline CDR1 WNHNN, CDR2 SYGVQD (reference sequence). There are 14 residues in the CDR3. V lost 0 bases to trimming and J lost 4 bases, with 9 bases between them. For the CDR3, the DNA is TGCGCCAGCAGTGAGTCTTTTAGCGGAGAGACCCAGTACTTC. Encoded protein: CASSESFSGETQYF.

This sequence joins TRBV6-1 and TRBJ1-2; 7 bases agree with TRBD1. The germline V gene encodes CDR1 MNHNS and CDR2 SASEGT. This CDR3 is built from 14 residues. V was pared by 8 bases and J by 7 bases, with 13 bases of the junction left unmatched. The CDR3 reads CASPTEGARGGYTF. The CDR3 coding sequence is TGTGCCAGCCCCACCGAGGGGGCGAGGGGTGGCTACACCTTC.

The V call is TRBV10-1, the J call TRBJ1-1; D call uncertain. This CDR3 is built from 13 residues. V was shortened by 11 bases and J by 4 bases, with 17 bases between the two germline ends. In germline, CDR1 is WNHNN, CDR2 SYGVQD (reference sequence). CDR3 loop: CASQAGLGTEAFF. CDR3 DNA sequence: TGCGCCTCCCAAGCGGGGTTGGGCACTGAAGCTTTCTTT.

The V and J genes are TRBV13 and TRBJ2-3; maybe TRBD1 (6 bases). The germline V gene has CDR1 PRHDT and CDR2 FYEKMQ (reference sequence). The CDR3 is 16 amino acids. V was clipped by 0 bases and J by 7 bases, with 17 bases between them. The CDR3, as DNA: TGTGCCAGCAGCTTAGGCCTCTGGGGGCTGGGTAATACGCAGTATTTT. Protein sequence: CASSLGLWGLGNTQYF.

The chain combines TRBV7-6 with TRBJ1-4, with 7 nucleotides matching TRBD1. The CDR3 extends over 15 amino acids. Germline V gene lookup returns CDR1 SGHVS and CDR2 FNYEAQ. V shed 5 bases and J 8 bases; nucleotides not matched to a gene: 11. CDR3 region: CASSQEGGSREKLFF. CDR3 DNA: TGTGCCAGCAGCCAAGAAGGGGGCAGCCGGGAAAAACTGTTTTTT.

V is TRBV4-1 and J is TRBJ1-5; the match to TRBD1 covers 8 bases. This CDR3 region has 17 residues. J gave up 3 bases and V 0 bases, and 7 bases lay outside the gene matches. From germline, CDR1 is MGHRA and CDR2 YSYEKL. This CDR3 reads CASSQDKTGQVNQPQHF. CDR3 in DNA: TGCGCCAGCAGCCAAGATAAGACGGGACAGGTCAATCAGCCCCAGCATTTT.

This chain links TRBV6-5 with TRBJ2-7; the match to TRBD1 covers 8 bases. There are 14 residues in the CDR3. Germline V CDR1 and CDR2: MNHEY, SVGAGI. The J segment lost 0 bases and the V segment lost 6 bases, leaving 4 bases of the junction unmatched. CDR3 sequence: CASRTGVSSYEQYF. The DNA for the CDR3 is TGTGCCAGCAGGACAGGGGTAAGCTCCTACGAGCAGTACTTC.

The V call is TRBV7-3, the J call TRBJ2-1; TRBD1 matches 10 bases. This CDR3 spans 16 amino acids. The V gene's germline CDR1 is SGHTA and CDR2 FQGTGA. Losses at the gene ends were 4 bases for V and 7 bases for J; bases not matched to a gene: 10. Written as DNA, the CDR3 is TGTGCCAGCAGCTCAACCGACAGGGGGCTGCGTAATGAGCAGTTCTTC. It specifies CASSSTDRGLRNEQFF. Drawing the rest from reference TRBV7-3 and TRBJ2-1, the complete variable domain is GAGVSQTPSNKVTEKGKYVELRCDPISGHTALYWYRQSLGQGPEFLIYFQGTGAADDSGLPNDRFFAVRPEGSVSTLKIQRTERGDSAVYLCASSSTDRGLRNEQFFGPGTRLTVL.